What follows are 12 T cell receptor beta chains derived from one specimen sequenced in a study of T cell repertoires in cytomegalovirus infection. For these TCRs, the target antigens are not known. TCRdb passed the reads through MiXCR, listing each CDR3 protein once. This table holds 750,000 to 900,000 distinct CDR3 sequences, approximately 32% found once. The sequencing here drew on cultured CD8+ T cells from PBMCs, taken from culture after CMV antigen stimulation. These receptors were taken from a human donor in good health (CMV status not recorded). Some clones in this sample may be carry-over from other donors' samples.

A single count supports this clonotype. The CDR3 DNA sequence: TGTGCCATCGTCGGACTAGCGGGGGGGTTGGGTACAGCCAAAAACATTCAGTACTTC. Amino acids: CAIVGLAGGLGTAKNIQYF. The chain uses TRBV2 and TRBJ2-4; the match to TRBD2 covers 15 bases. This CDR3 spans 19 amino acids. Germline-derived CDR1 and CDR2 are SNHLY and FYNNEI. Unmatched junction bases numbered 13, after V lost 10 bases and J lost 0 bases.

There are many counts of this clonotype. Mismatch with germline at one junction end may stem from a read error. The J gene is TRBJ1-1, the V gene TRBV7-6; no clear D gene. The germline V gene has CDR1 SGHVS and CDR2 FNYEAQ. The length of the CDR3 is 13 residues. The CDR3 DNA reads TGTGCCAGCAGTTTAGGCGAGGGCACTGAAGCTTTCTTT. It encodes CASSLGEGTEAFF.

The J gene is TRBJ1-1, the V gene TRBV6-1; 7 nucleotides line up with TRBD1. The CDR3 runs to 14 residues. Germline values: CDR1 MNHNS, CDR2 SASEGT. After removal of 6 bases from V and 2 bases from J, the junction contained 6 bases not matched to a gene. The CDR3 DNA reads TGTGCCAGCAGGGACAGGACCTTAAACACTGAAGCTTTCTTT. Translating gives CASRDRTLNTEAFF.

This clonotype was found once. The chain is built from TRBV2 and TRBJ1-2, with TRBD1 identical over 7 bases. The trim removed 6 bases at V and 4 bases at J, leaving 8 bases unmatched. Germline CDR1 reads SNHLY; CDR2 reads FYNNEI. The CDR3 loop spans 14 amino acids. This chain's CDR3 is CASRDHRGIYGYTF. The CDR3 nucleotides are TGTGCCAGCAGAGACCACAGGGGCATCTATGGCTACACCTTC. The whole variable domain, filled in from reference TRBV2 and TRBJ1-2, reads EPEVTQTPSHQVTQMGQEVILRCVPISNHLYFYWYRQILGQKVEFLVSFYNNEISEKSEIFDDQFSVERPDGSNFTLKIRSTKLEDSAMYFCASRDHRGIYGYTFGSGTRLTVV.

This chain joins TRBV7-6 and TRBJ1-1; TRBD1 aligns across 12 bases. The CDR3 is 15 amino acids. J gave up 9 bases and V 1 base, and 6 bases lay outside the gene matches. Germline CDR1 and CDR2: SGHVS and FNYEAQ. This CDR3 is CASSLGPGTGGKAFF. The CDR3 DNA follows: TGTGCCAGCAGCTTAGGGCCCGGGACAGGGGGCAAAGCTTTCTTT. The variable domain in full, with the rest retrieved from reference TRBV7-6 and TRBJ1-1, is GAGVSQSPRYKVTKRGQDVALRCDPISGHVSLYWYRQALGQGPEFLTYFNYEAQQDKSGLPNDRFSAERPEGSISTLTIQRTEQRDSAMYRCASSLGPGTGGKAFFGQGTRLTVV.

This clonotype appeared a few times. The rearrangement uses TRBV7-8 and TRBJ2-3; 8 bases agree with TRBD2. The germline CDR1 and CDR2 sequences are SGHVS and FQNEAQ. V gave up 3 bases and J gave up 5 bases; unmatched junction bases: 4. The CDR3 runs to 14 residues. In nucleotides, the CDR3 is TGTGCCAGCAGCTTCCCTCTAGCGGGAGATACGCAGTATTTT. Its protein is CASSFPLAGDTQYF.

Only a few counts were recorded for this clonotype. CDR3 sequence reads: CASSVAVGDTEAFF. The CDR3 DNA reads as TGTGCCAGCAGCGTAGCAGTGGGGGACACTGAAGCTTTCTTT. The chain employs TRBV9 and TRBJ1-1; D is perhaps TRBD1 (5 bases). V lost 0 bases to trimming and J lost 3 bases, with 9 bases between them. The CDR3 runs to 14 residues. CDR1 and CDR2 from the germline V gene are SGDLS and YYNGEE.

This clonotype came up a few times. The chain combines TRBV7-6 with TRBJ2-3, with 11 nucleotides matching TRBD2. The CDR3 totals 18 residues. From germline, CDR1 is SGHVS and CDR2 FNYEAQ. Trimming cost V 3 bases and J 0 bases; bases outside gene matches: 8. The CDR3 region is CASSFRRGTSGSTDTQYF. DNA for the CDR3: TGTGCCAGCAGCTTTAGGCGGGGGACTAGCGGAAGCACAGATACGCAGTATTTT.

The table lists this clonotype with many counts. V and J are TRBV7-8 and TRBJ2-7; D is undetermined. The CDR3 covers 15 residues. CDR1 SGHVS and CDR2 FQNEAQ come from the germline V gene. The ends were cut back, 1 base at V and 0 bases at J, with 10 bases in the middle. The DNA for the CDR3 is TGTGCCAGCAGCTTAGGTCCGAGAGTCTCCTACGAGCAGTACGTC. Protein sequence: CASSLGPRVSYEQYV.

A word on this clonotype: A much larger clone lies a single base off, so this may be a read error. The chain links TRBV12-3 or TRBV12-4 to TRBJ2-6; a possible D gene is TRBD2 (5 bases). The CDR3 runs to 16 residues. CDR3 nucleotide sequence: TGTGCCAGCAGTATATTAGGGTGGGGAGAGGCCAACGTCCTGGCTTTC. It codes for CASSILGWGEANVLAF.

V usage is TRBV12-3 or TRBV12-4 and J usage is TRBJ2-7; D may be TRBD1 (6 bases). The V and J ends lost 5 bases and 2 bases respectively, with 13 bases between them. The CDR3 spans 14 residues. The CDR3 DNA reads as TGTGCCAGCAGTCGCTACAGGGTACCCTACGAGCAGTACTTC. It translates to CASSRYRVPYEQYF.

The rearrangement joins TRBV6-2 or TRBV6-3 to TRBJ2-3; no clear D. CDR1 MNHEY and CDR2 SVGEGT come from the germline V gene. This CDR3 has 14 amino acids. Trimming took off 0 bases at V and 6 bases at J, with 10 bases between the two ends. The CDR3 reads CASSYSSTTDTQYF. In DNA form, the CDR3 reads TGTGCCAGCAGTTACTCGTCCACAACGGATACGCAGTATTTT.